This T cell receptor (beta chain) was observed in a study of technical replicates of blood from a handful of donors. Repertoires were generated with immunoSEQ multiplex PCR, while TCRdb's copy carries only in-frame clones and drops some. The table has roughly 74,000 clones, about 91% seen once. With 2 bases clipped from V and 0 bases from J, the junction kept 2 bases outside the gene matches. Germline V CDR1 and CDR2: ENHRY, SYGVKD. CDR3 length: 16 amino acids. The source of this sequence is a human donor in good health. The V gene is TRBV10-3, the J gene TRBJ2-3; 10 positions match TRBD2. Material for sequencing was T cells isolated from PBMCs. The CDR3 bases are TGTGCCATCAGTGAGGTAGCGGGAGGAAGCACAGATACGCAGTATTTT. As protein: CAISEVAGGSTDTQYF.